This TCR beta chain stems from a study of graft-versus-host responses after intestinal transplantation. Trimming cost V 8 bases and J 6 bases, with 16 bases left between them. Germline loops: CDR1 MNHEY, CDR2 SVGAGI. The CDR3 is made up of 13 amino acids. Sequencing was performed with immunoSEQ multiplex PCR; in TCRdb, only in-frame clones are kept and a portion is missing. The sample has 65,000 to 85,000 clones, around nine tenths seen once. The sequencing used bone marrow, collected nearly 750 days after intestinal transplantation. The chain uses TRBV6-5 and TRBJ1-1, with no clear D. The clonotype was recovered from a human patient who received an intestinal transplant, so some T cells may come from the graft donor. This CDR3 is CASGKDLRAEAFF. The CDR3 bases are TGTGCCAGCGGTAAGGACCTGCGGGCTGAAGCTTTCTTT.